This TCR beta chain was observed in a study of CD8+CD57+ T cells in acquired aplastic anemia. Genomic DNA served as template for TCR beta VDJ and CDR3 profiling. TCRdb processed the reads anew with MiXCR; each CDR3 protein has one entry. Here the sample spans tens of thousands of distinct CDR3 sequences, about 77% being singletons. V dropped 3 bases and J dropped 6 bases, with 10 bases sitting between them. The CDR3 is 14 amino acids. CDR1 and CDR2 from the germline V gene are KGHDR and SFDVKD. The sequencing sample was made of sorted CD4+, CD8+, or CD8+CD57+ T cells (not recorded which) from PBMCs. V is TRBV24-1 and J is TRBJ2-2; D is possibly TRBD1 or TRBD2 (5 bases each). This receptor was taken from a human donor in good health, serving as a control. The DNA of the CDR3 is TGTGCCACCAGTGATCGGGACCTGGCCGGGGAGCTGTTTTTT. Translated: CATSDRDLAGELFF.